This entry lists 25 T cell receptor beta chains sequenced from one sample in a study of CD8 T cells in Susac syndrome. Roughly 0.45 to 1 ug RNA was reverse transcribed with random hexamers. TCRdb re-analysed the immunoSEQ multiplex PCR reads in MiXCR, keeping a single row per CDR3 protein. Of around 190,000 distinct CDR3 sequences listed, 85% to 95% are singletons. Sequenced material: CD4+ T cells from PBMCs. Receptor source: a human donor with Susac syndrome.

There are a few counts of this clonotype. The rearrangement links TRBV7-2 to TRBJ2-5; 7 bases are a match to TRBD2. The CDR3 consists of 13 residues. Per germline, CDR1 SGHTA and CDR2 FQGNSA. After removal of 7 bases from V and 5 bases from J, the junction contained 7 bases not matched to a gene. The DNA of the CDR3 is TGTGCCAGCATCGCCACCGGGGGGGAGACCCAGTACTTC. Translating it yields CASIATGGETQYF.

This chain joins TRBV20-1 and TRBJ1-2; 7 bases fit TRBD1. The J segment lost 3 bases and the V segment lost 6 bases, leaving 7 bases of the junction unmatched. The length of the CDR3 is 13 residues. Germline V gives CDR1 DFQATT, CDR2 SNEGSKA (reference sequence). CDR3 in amino acids: CSAGRDSDYGYTF. As DNA, the CDR3 is TGCAGTGCCGGGAGGGACAGTGACTATGGCTACACCTTC.

This clonotype was recorded only once. CDR3 sequence (DNA): TGTGCCAGCAGCCGAACGAAAAAGACTAGGTCGGAGACCCAGTACTTC. Translation: CASSRTKKTRSETQYF. The chain has TRBV7-9 and TRBJ2-5, with D possibly being TRBD2 (6 bases). The V and J ends lost 5 bases and 5 bases respectively, with 21 bases between them. The CDR3 totals 16 residues. Germline-derived CDR1 and CDR2 are SEHNR and FQNEAQ (reference sequence).

The V call is TRBV12-3 or TRBV12-4, the J call TRBJ1-5; the D is unclear. V shed 4 bases and J shed 5 bases, with 15 bases lying between them. This CDR3 spans 15 amino acids. The CDR3 sequence is CASSSTPQIYQPQHF. CDR3 coding DNA: TGTGCCAGCAGTTCAACCCCCCAGATTTATCAGCCCCAGCATTTT.

The chain uses TRBV2 and TRBJ1-2, with D tentatively TRBD1 (5 bases). V shed 7 bases and J shed 0 bases, with 12 bases lying between them. The germline V gene has CDR1 SNHLY and CDR2 FYNNEI. The CDR3 runs to 14 residues. CDR3 sequence reads: CASIRGGANYGYTF. The DNA for the CDR3 is TGTGCCAGCATAAGGGGAGGGGCTAACTATGGCTACACCTTC.

There are a few counts of this clonotype. The chain is built from TRBV5-5 and TRBJ1-1, with a tentative D call TRBD1 (5 bases). In germline, CDR1 is SGHKS, CDR2 YYEKEE (reference sequence). Deletions cut 4 bases from V and 1 base from J, with 11 bases between. This CDR3 is 14 amino acids long. This CDR3 is CASSPGGGNTEAFF. The CDR3 DNA sequence: TGTGCCAGCAGCCCTGGCGGGGGGAACACTGAAGCTTTCTTT.

The gene calls are TRBV20-1 and TRBJ2-7; D may be TRBD1 (5 bases). Germline lookup yields CDR1 DFQATT and CDR2 SNEGSKA (reference sequence). The CDR3 runs 15 residues. The ends were cut back, 0 bases at V and 4 bases at J, with 16 bases in the middle. The CDR3 region has the DNA TGCAGTGCTAGAGATCCGTCAGGGTTGGAGTACGAGCAGTACTTC. Translating gives CSARDPSGLEYEQYF.

The V gene is TRBV6-5, the J gene TRBJ2-7; no clear D gene. The CDR3 has 13 residues. Trimming stripped 5 bases from V and 2 bases from J, with 10 bases between. Per germline, CDR1 MNHEY and CDR2 SVGAGI. The DNA for the CDR3 is TGTGCCAGCAGTAATGGACGGGCCTACGAGCAGTACTTC. This encodes CASSNGRAYEQYF.

The genes are TRBV2 and TRBJ2-1; 7 positions agree with TRBD1. The V segment lost 5 bases and the J segment 10 bases; nucleotides outside the gene matches: 5. CDR3 size: 12 residues. CDR1 is SNHLY and CDR2 is FYNNEI in the germline V gene. In DNA, the CDR3 is TGTGCCAGCAGTTCTATGGACAGGGAGCAGTTCTTC. It specifies CASSSMDREQFF.

This clonotype was observed once. The CDR3: CSATGTPTDTQYF. The CDR3 coding sequence is TGCAGTGCAACCGGGACTCCCACAGATACGCAGTATTTT. This chain uses TRBV20-1 with TRBJ2-3; a possible D gene is TRBD2 (6 bases). V gave up 6 bases and J gave up 2 bases, with 12 bases separating them. The V gene's germline CDR1 is DFQATT and CDR2 SNEGSKA (reference sequence). The CDR3 spans 13 residues.

This chain connects TRBV27 to TRBJ1-1; weak D call: TRBD1 (5 bases). The CDR3 covers 12 residues. Germline-derived CDR1 and CDR2 are MNHEY and SMNVEV (reference sequence). The germline V and J ends were trimmed by 5 bases and 6 bases, with 10 bases remaining between them. This chain's CDR3 is CASSPEGPEAFF. CDR3 nucleotide sequence: TGTGCCAGCAGTCCGGAGGGGCCTGAAGCTTTCTTT.

This clonotype has only one observation. This chain links TRBV20-1 with TRBJ2-7, with a weak D call TRBD1 (5 bases). Germline CDR1 reads DFQATT; CDR2 reads SNEGSKA (reference sequence). With 6 bases removed from V and 4 bases from J, the gap between germline ends came to 16 bases. This CDR3 spans 13 amino acids. In nucleotides, the CDR3 is TGCAGTGCCGCTACAGACAGAGAATACGAGCAGTACTTC. As protein: CSAATDREYEQYF.

Here the CDR3 DNA reads TGTGCCAGCACCCCGGCTAGAAAAGGGCGGTTGGAGACCCAGTACTTC. Translating gives CASTPARKGRLETQYF. The chain recombines TRBV3-1 with TRBJ2-5; no reliable D call. Germline V CDR1 and CDR2: LGHDT, YNNKEL (reference sequence). This CDR3 is built from 16 residues. V dropped 7 bases and J dropped 5 bases, with 23 bases sitting between them.

This chain links TRBV2 with TRBJ1-6; D ambiguous. From germline, CDR1 is SNHLY and CDR2 FYNNEI. The CDR3 consists of 14 residues. With 6 bases removed from V and 7 bases from J, the gap between germline ends came to 13 bases. This CDR3 is CASSVRGGNSPLHF. CDR3 bases: TGTGCCAGCAGCGTCAGAGGCGGGAATTCACCCCTCCACTTT.

The V gene is TRBV4-1, the J gene TRBJ1-6; weak D call: TRBD1 (5 bases). The CDR3 has 15 amino acids. V was pared by 4 bases and J by 10 bases, with 17 bases between. Germline CDR1 MGHRA, CDR2 YSYEKL. The CDR3 sequence is CASSPRDLRESPLHF. The CDR3 nucleotides are TGCGCCAGCAGCCCTCGGGACCTCCGGGAGTCACCCCTCCACTTT.

This chain uses TRBV7-2 with TRBJ2-4, with D hard to call. Trimming pared 2 bases from V and 5 bases from J, leaving 4 bases between. Germline V gene lookup returns CDR1 SGHTA and CDR2 FQGNSA. This CDR3 is 12 amino acids long. The CDR3, as DNA: TGTGCCAGCAGCTTACGGGAAAACATTCAGTACTTC. This sequence encodes CASSLRENIQYF. The entire variable domain, with the rest obtained from reference TRBV7-2 and TRBJ2-4, is as follows: GAGVSQSPSNKVTEKGKDVELRCDPISGHTALYWYRQSLGQGLEFLIYFQGNSAPDKSGLPSDRFSAERTGGSVSTLTIQRTQQEDSAVYLCASSLRENIQYFGAGTRLSVL.

This clonotype was counted once. The V call is TRBV7-9, the J call TRBJ2-2; no definite D call. The V gene's germline CDR1 is SEHNR and CDR2 FQNEAQ (reference sequence). This CDR3 is 15 amino acids long. With 1 base removed from V and 4 bases from J, the gap between germline ends came to 10 bases. CDR3 sequence (DNA): TGTGCCAGCAGCTTAGTTGCCAGGTCCACCGGGGAGCTGTTTTTT. Its translation: CASSLVARSTGELFF.

The rearrangement joins TRBV20-1 to TRBJ1-1; D unclear. Germline lookup yields CDR1 DFQATT and CDR2 SNEGSKA (reference sequence). The CDR3 covers 14 residues. Trimming removed 2 bases from V and 1 base from J, with 11 bases in between. DNA of the CDR3: TGCAGTGCTAGAAAGGCTCGCGCGAACACTGAAGCTTTCTTT. It is translated as CSARKARANTEAFF.

V gene TRBV29-1 combines with J gene TRBJ2-1; D gene ambiguous. With 3 bases removed from V and 6 bases from J, the gap between germline ends came to 12 bases. This CDR3 is built from 13 residues. Germline V gene sequence: CDR1 SQVTM, CDR2 ANQGSEA. CDR3 loop: CSVEDQVGNEQFF. The CDR3 DNA follows: TGCAGCGTTGAGGACCAGGTCGGCAATGAGCAGTTCTTC.

This clonotype was recorded only once. V and J are TRBV16 and TRBJ1-4; 10 bases align to TRBD1. Looked up from germline, CDR1 is KGHSY and CDR2 is FQNENV. The junction had 5 bases not matched to a gene; V was cut back by 4 bases and J by 3 bases. The CDR3 covers 16 residues. DNA for the CDR3: TGTGCCAGCAGCCCGTTCGACAGGGGGCCTAATGAAAAACTGTTTTTT. It codes for CASSPFDRGPNEKLFF. The whole variable domain, remainder taken from reference TRBV16 and TRBJ1-4, is GEEVAQTPKHLVRGEGQKAKLYCAPIKGHSYVFWYQQVLKNEFKFLISFQNENVFDETGMPKERFSAKCLPNSPCSLEIQATKLEDSAVYFCASSPFDRGPNEKLFFGSGTQLSVL.

This chain links TRBV5-4 with TRBJ2-3; D is possibly TRBD2 (7 bases). The germline V gene encodes CDR1 SGHNT and CDR2 YYREEE (reference sequence). The length of the CDR3 is 16 residues. V lost 1 base to trimming and J lost 5 bases, with 17 bases between them. The CDR3 DNA sequence: TGTGCCAGCAGCTTGAGGGGGGGGGCCAGTGGAGATACGCAGTATTTT. Translated: CASSLRGGASGDTQYF.

The gene calls are TRBV29-1 and TRBJ2-7, with 7 bases matching TRBD2. This CDR3 comprises 12 residues. V lost 3 bases, J lost 5 bases, and 4 bases stayed unmatched. Germline V gene lookup returns CDR1 SQVTM and CDR2 ANQGSEA. In DNA form, the CDR3 reads TGCAGCGTTGATGGCCTAGCGGACGAGCAGTACTTC. Translation gives CSVDGLADEQYF.

The rearrangement uses TRBV5-1 and TRBJ1-3; possibly TRBD1 for D (6 bases). This CDR3 comprises 15 residues. Trimming removed 1 base at V and 2 bases at J, with 10 bases between. Germline V lookup: CDR1 SGHRS, CDR2 YFSETQ. CDR3 nucleotides: TGCGCCAGCAGCTTGATGGGGGCGGCTGGAAACACCATATATTTT. Its protein product is CASSLMGAAGNTIYF.

This chain uses TRBV29-1 with TRBJ2-3; tentative D call: TRBD1 (6 bases). This CDR3 is built from 14 residues. Germline-derived CDR1 and CDR2 are SQVTM and ANQGSEA. The V gene lost 5 bases and the J gene lost 2 bases, with 14 bases spanning the gap. The CDR3 here is CSVTGTPATDTQYF. CDR3 DNA: TGCAGCGTTACAGGGACACCCGCCACAGATACGCAGTATTTT.

The V call is TRBV2, the J call TRBJ2-7, with D tentatively TRBD1 (5 bases). Germline assignment: CDR1 SNHLY and CDR2 FYNNEI. The CDR3 is 14 amino acids. The V end lost 4 bases, the J end lost 3 bases, and 13 bases lay between the germline ends. CDR3 loop: CASSVDSGFYEQYF. The CDR3 coding sequence is TGTGCCAGCAGTGTCGACAGTGGGTTCTACGAGCAGTACTTC.